The clone carrying this T cell receptor beta chain was observed a few times. Its antigen is not identified. This specimen belongs to a study of T cells after yellow fever vaccination. Whole-study context: Fractions low in cell number were prepared with SMART-Seq v4 Ultra Low Input.

Each CDR3 protein is one row after TCRdb ran MiXCR on the 5' RACE reads. The profile shows 100,000 to 150,000 distinct CDR3 sequences, nearly 15% of them singletons. Germline V gene lookup returns CDR1 LGHNA and CDR2 YNFKEQ. The CDR3 extends over 17 amino acids. V shed 0 bases, J shed 2 bases, and the junction held 6 bases outside the gene matches. General observations from the study: Weaker overall was a secondary response that nonetheless peaked faster, on day 5 versus 15. In post-booster samples, most primary-vaccination clones reappeared (about 95% CD4, over 70% CD8).

The TCR comes from a man younger than 35 who received the YFV17D yellow fever vaccine. The sequencing used CD8+ T cells sorted from PBMCs, collected 5 days after the yellow fever booster vaccination. This chain connects TRBV4-2 to TRBJ2-3; 9 nucleotides align to TRBD2. As DNA, the CDR3 is TGTGCCAGCAGCCAAGAGCCTAGCGGGGACTTCACAGATACGCAGTATTTT. It is translated as CASSQEPSGDFTDTQYF.